A single sample gave rise to the 14 T cell receptor beta chains below, sequenced in a study of tumor-infiltrating lymphocytes in primary liver carcinoma. Priming with a constant-region primer yielded TCR beta cDNA from roughly 500 ng total RNA. Three-round nested multiplex PCR performed with slightly modified ARM-PCR produced the TCR beta libraries. Researchers ran the first two PCR rounds for approximately 10 cycles each with TRBV1-TRBV30 forward primers and a C-beta reverse primer. Each CDR3 protein is one row after TCRdb ran MiXCR on the multiplex PCR reads. The sample records over 100,000 distinct CDR3 sequences, under 70% being singletons. RNA and DNA were co-extracted from about 19-30 mg of unsorted bulk tissue. The sample was tumor-adjacent normal liver tissue. These receptors were collected from a woman aged 55-70 years with primary liver carcinoma and hepatitis B virus infection.

On this clonotype: A single base separates this from a much larger clone, so it may be a read error. The chain is built from TRBV6-2 or TRBV6-3 and TRBJ1-1, with D perhaps matching TRBD1 (6 bases). Trimming shortened V by 4 bases and J by 0 bases, and 21 bases separated the two germline ends. CDR3 length: 18 residues. Germline V CDR1 and CDR2: MNHEY, SVGEGT. The CDR3 DNA reads TGTGCCAGCAGTTGCCAGGGGCACTCCCTTAACATGAACACTGAAGCTTTCTTT. Translated: CASSCQGHSLNMNTEAFF.

The chain employs TRBV20-1 and TRBJ2-7, with 11 positions matching TRBD2. The V gene's germline CDR1 is DFQATT and CDR2 SNEGSKA (reference sequence). The V gene end was trimmed by 5 bases and the J gene end by 2 bases; junction bases not matched to a gene: 2. This CDR3 contains 13 residues. CDR3 nucleotide sequence: TGCAGTGCTTTAGCGGGAGGGCCCTACGAGCAGTACTTC. It is translated as CSALAGGPYEQYF.

The table lists this clonotype with a count of one. One end of the junction varies from germline; a read error may be responsible. The rearrangement joins TRBV4-1 to TRBJ1-2, with a tentative D call TRBD1 (5 bases). CDR1 MGHRA and CDR2 YSYEKL come from the germline V gene. CDR3 length: 16 amino acids. CDR3 nucleotides: TGCGCCAGCAGCCAAGATCGACAGTTAGGAAACTATGGATACACCTTC. Protein product: CASSQDRQLGNYGYTF.

This clonotype was recorded a few times. One base away lies a much larger clone, so this may be a sequencing read error. The chain is built from TRBV6-5 and TRBJ2-5; 10 bases are shared with TRBD1. The CDR3 covers 16 residues. Germline loops: CDR1 MNHEY, CDR2 SVGAGI. The CDR3 sequence: CASCYSMGQGRKTQYF. CDR3 bases: TGTGCCAGCTGTTACTCGATGGGACAGGGGCGGAAGACCCAGTACTTC.

This clonotype was seen once. A junction boundary mismatches the germline segment, possibly from a read error. This chain joins TRBV11-2 and TRBJ2-1; D call uncertain. Germline assignment: CDR1 SGHAT and CDR2 FQNNGV. This CDR3 has 17 amino acids. In DNA form, the CDR3 reads TGTGCCAGCAACTTTACCCCACTGAGGAGCTCATACAAAGAGCAGTTCTTC. Protein product: CASNFTPLRSSYKEQFF.

This clonotype was counted many times. This chain uses TRBV29-1 with TRBJ2-1, with 11 nucleotides matching TRBD2. Germline V gene sequence: CDR1 SQVTM, CDR2 ANQGSEA. CDR3 size: 18 residues. V lost 7 bases, J lost 9 bases, and 23 bases stayed unmatched. In nucleotides, the CDR3 is TGCAGCGGAGAAGGGTGGGGTAGCGGGAGGGCTGTACGGGGTGAGCAGTTCTTC. It codes for CSGEGWGSGRAVRGEQFF.

The genes are TRBV4-1 and TRBJ2-7, with D maybe TRBD1 (5 bases). This CDR3 comprises 14 residues. Germline CDR1 is MGHRA and CDR2 is YSYEKL. Trimming took 1 base from V and 5 from J, leaving 12 bases between them. This CDR3 is CASSQVRTWHEQYF. CDR3 sequence (DNA): TGCGCCAGCAGCCAAGTCCGGACATGGCACGAGCAGTACTTC.

Of note for this clonotype: At one end the junction does not follow the germline gene, possibly because of a read error. The chain employs TRBV10-2 and TRBJ2-1; the D is unclear. Germline V gives CDR1 WSHSY, CDR2 SAAADI. This CDR3 comprises 17 residues. CDR3 nucleotide sequence: TGCTCCAGCAGTTTAGTGTCAGCCCGTATTCTCGACAATGAGCAGTTCTTC. It is translated as CSSSLVSARILDNEQFF.

This clonotype has more than one count but fewer than ten. Its ends do not fully match the called genes, so a read error is possible. The chain joins TRBV11-2 to TRBJ1-3; no clear D. In germline, CDR1 is SGHAT, CDR2 FQNNGV. The CDR3 totals 12 residues. Here the CDR3 reads CANSLGGNIIYF. The CDR3 region has the DNA TGTGCCAACAGCTTAGGAGGAAACATCATATATTTT.

This clonotype appeared a single time. Relative to the germline gene, one junction end is altered; a read error may explain this. The chain employs TRBV5-6 and TRBJ2-1; D is unresolved. The CDR3 consists of 16 residues. Looked up from germline, CDR1 is SGHDT and CDR2 is YYEEEE. CDR3 bases: TGTGCCAGCAGCTTGGAGATTGGTCTGCTTAGGAATGGGCAGTTCTTC. This sequence encodes CASSLEIGLLRNGQFF.

The rearrangement links TRBV6-6 to TRBJ1-6; D might be TRBD1 (5 bases). Germline V gene lookup returns CDR1 MNHNY and CDR2 SVGAGI (reference sequence). There are 14 residues in the CDR3. This CDR3 is CVGSLGRDHSPLHF. CDR3 in DNA: TGTGTCGGCAGCCTTGGCCGGGACCATTCACCCCTCCACTTT.

Of note for this clonotype: Because it lacks the conserved phenylalanine or tryptophan at the end, this CDR3 is likely a read error. The gene calls are TRBV11-2 and TRBJ1-2; D might be TRBD1 (6 bases). This CDR3 has 14 residues. Germline V CDR1 and CDR2: SGHAT, FQNNGV. CDR3 region: CASCLTGSDYGYTL. The CDR3 bases are TGTGCTAGCTGCTTAACAGGGTCGGACTATGGCTACACCCTC.

This clonotype is a singleton in its sample. The V call is TRBV2, the J call TRBJ2-4, with a tentative D call TRBD1 (5 bases). Germline values: CDR1 SNHLY, CDR2 FYNNEI. Trimming stripped 10 bases from V and 1 base from J, with 14 bases between. CDR3 length: 14 amino acids. The CDR3 is CAINDKGAKNIQYF. The CDR3 nucleotides read TGTGCCATTAACGACAAGGGGGCCAAAAACATTCAGTACTTC.

This clonotype is medium-sized (0.01 to 0.1%). The V and J genes are TRBV12-3 or TRBV12-4 and TRBJ2-7, with D perhaps TRBD2 (5 bases). The CDR3 spans 12 residues. Trimming pared 8 bases from V and 2 bases from J, leaving 10 bases between. CDR3 coding DNA: TGTGCCAGCGGTAGCGTCGCCTACGAGCAGTACTTC. It yields the protein CASGSVAYEQYF.